The next 23 T cell receptor beta chains were all read from a single sample in a study of T cell responses to AZD1222 COVID-19 vaccine. Assay: immunoSEQ multiplex PCR; the TCRdb copy retains only in-frame clones and omits some. The repertoire holds 150,000 or so clones, with 90% as singletons. The starting material was peripheral blood, obtained on day 0 of AZD1222 vaccination. The receptors here all came from an adult in good health.

The rearrangement links TRBV7-2 to TRBJ1-6; D is ambiguous. Per the germline V gene, CDR1 is SGHTA and CDR2 is FQGNSA. The CDR3 runs 15 residues. V was pared by 4 bases and J by 7 bases, with 14 bases between. CDR3 protein: CASSSQRHQNSPLHF. CDR3 bases: TGTGCCAGCAGCTCCCAGAGGCACCAGAATTCACCCCTCCACTTT.

This clone is a singleton in its sample. V gene TRBV4-3 combines with J gene TRBJ1-2, with 8 bases identical to TRBD1. Germline trimming cut 1 base from V and 8 bases from J; bases unmatched to any gene: 9. Germline lookup yields CDR1 LGHNA and CDR2 YSLEER. The CDR3 contains 15 residues. CDR3 coding DNA: TGCGCCAGCAGCCAAGCTCAGACAGGGGTTCGGGGCTACACCTTC. It yields the protein CASSQAQTGVRGYTF.

The V gene is TRBV12-3 or TRBV12-4, the J gene TRBJ1-1; D is uncertain. This CDR3 region has 13 residues. Trimming left V 4 bases short and J 2 bases short, with 8 bases between. This CDR3 reads CASSSRSNTEAFF. The CDR3 nucleotides are TGTGCCAGCAGTTCTAGGTCTAACACTGAAGCTTTCTTT.

The chain employs TRBV3-1 (or the pseudogene TRBV3-2) and TRBJ2-4; no firm D call. Germline CDR1 and CDR2: LGHDT and YNNKEL (reference sequence). V was cut by 3 bases and J by 0 bases, with 9 bases left in between. This CDR3 spans 15 amino acids. Here the CDR3 DNA reads TGTGCCAGCAGCCAGAACAAGTTAGCCAAAAACATTCAGTACTTC. It is translated as CASSQNKLAKNIQYF.

The chain has TRBV11-2 and TRBJ1-1; TRBD1 aligns across 7 bases. The CDR3 covers 15 residues. V trimming: 5 bases; J trimming: 1 base; junction bases outside the gene matches: 7. Germline CDR1 reads SGHAT; CDR2 reads FQNNGV. CDR3 loop: CASSATRGRNTEAFF. Written as DNA, the CDR3 is TGTGCCAGCAGCGCAACCAGGGGGAGGAACACTGAAGCTTTCTTT.

V is TRBV5-5 and J is TRBJ1-2, with a tentative D call TRBD1 (5 bases). Germline assignment: CDR1 SGHKS and CDR2 YYEKEE (reference sequence). Trimming cost V 5 bases and J 8 bases, with 25 bases left between them. The CDR3 has 16 residues. The DNA for the CDR3 is TGTGCCAGCAGGGAGAAATGGCAGGGCTCCTCGGGAGGCTACACCTTC. As protein: CASREKWQGSSGGYTF.

The V call is TRBV9, the J call TRBJ1-5; no reliable D call. Trimming left V 3 bases short and J 4 bases short, with 11 bases between. Germline V gene sequence: CDR1 SGDLS, CDR2 YYNGEE. This CDR3 has 14 residues. CDR3 DNA: TGTGCCAGCAGCGACGACCCCAGGAATCAGCCCCAGCATTTT. It yields the protein CASSDDPRNQPQHF.

The V gene is TRBV19, the J gene TRBJ1-6; a weak D match, TRBD1 (5 bases). V shed 2 bases and J shed 6 bases, with 14 bases lying between them. The CDR3 covers 16 residues. Germline V gives CDR1 LNHDA, CDR2 SQIVND (reference sequence). The CDR3 sequence: CASSILAGGSNSPLHF. DNA of the CDR3: TGTGCCAGTAGTATATTGGCGGGGGGTAGTAATTCACCCCTCCACTTT. The full variable domain, with the rest looked up from reference TRBV19 and TRBJ1-6, is DGGITQSPKYLFRKEGQNVTLSCEQNLNHDAMYWYRQDPGQGLRLIYYSQIVNDFQKGDIAEGYSVSREKKESFPLTVTSAQKNPTAFYLCASSILAGGSNSPLHFGNGTRLTVT.

V and J are TRBV6-5 and TRBJ1-1; a possible D gene is TRBD1 (6 bases). V was trimmed by 4 bases and J by 4 bases, leaving 16 bases between them. CDR3 size: 15 residues. Germline CDR1 is MNHEY and CDR2 is SVGAGI. CDR3 in DNA: TGTGCCAGCAGTTCGGAGGGGGGGGCTACCACTGAAGCTTTCTTT. It encodes CASSSEGGATTEAFF.

The rearrangement joins TRBV14 to TRBJ2-5; D unclear. Between the trimmed V and J ends, which lost 1 base and 4 bases, there was a span of 1 base. Germline CDR1 and CDR2: SGHDN and FVKESK. The CDR3 loop spans 11 amino acids. The CDR3 sequence: CASSQAETQYF. Written as DNA, the CDR3 is TGTGCCAGCAGCCAAGCAGAGACCCAGTACTTC.

The CDR3 loop is CATSKGWGLTNEKLFF. In DNA, the CDR3 is TGTGCCACCAGCAAAGGTTGGGGGCTAACTAATGAAAAACTGTTTTTT. V usage is TRBV15 and J usage is TRBJ1-4; maybe TRBD1 (6 bases). Germline V gives CDR1 LNHNV, CDR2 YYDKDF (reference sequence). The CDR3 runs to 16 residues. The V gene lost 4 bases and the J gene lost 1 base, with 13 bases spanning the gap.

The chain couples TRBV11-3 to TRBJ1-2; no firm D call. The CDR3 has 19 residues. Looked up from germline, CDR1 is SGHNT and CDR2 is YENEEA. The ends were cut back, 5 bases at V and 3 bases at J, with 28 bases in the middle. CDR3 protein: CASSRQKADPNPGDYGYTF. The CDR3 region has the DNA TGTGCCAGCAGCAGACAAAAGGCCGACCCAAACCCGGGAGACTATGGCTACACCTTC.

This chain links TRBV3-1 (or the pseudogene TRBV3-2) with TRBJ2-7; 10 nucleotides line up with TRBD2. CDR1 LGHDT and CDR2 YNNKEL come from the germline V gene (reference sequence). With V trimmed by 2 bases and J by 4 bases, 2 bases remained unmatched. This CDR3 is 14 amino acids long. CDR3 DNA: TGTGCCAGCAGCCAAAGCGGGAGGGATTACGAGCAGTACTTC. Its protein product is CASSQSGRDYEQYF.

CDR3 DNA: TGCGCCAGCAGCCAGATACTAGCGAACACCGGGGAGCTGTTTTTT. As protein: CASSQILANTGELFF. The chain employs TRBV4-1 and TRBJ2-2, with a possible D match to TRBD2 (5 bases). CDR1 is MGHRA and CDR2 is YSYEKL in the germline V gene. Trimming cost V 3 bases and J 0 bases, with 8 bases left between them. CDR3 length equals 15 residues.

J is TRBJ2-7 and V is TRBV19, with a tentative D call TRBD2 (5 bases). This CDR3 comprises 14 residues. CDR1 is LNHDA, CDR2 SQIVND, per germline (reference sequence). The germline V and J ends were trimmed by 5 bases and 2 bases, with 13 bases remaining between them. The CDR3 sequence: CASSYGVGPYEQYF. The CDR3 DNA sequence: TGTGCCAGTAGTTACGGGGTCGGGCCCTACGAGCAGTACTTC.

Regarding this clone: Other DNA variants within this sample encode the same CDR3. The chain couples TRBV6-5 to TRBJ2-1, with D unclear. CDR1 and CDR2 (germline): MNHEY, SVGAGI. This CDR3 region has 10 residues. Trimming took 5 bases from V and 7 from J, leaving 3 bases between them. CDR3 coding DNA: TGTGCCAGCAGTAGGAATGAGCAGTTCTTC. Protein: CASSRNEQFF.

The chain uses TRBV18 and TRBJ2-3; D might be TRBD2 (5 bases). Between the trimmed V and J ends, which lost 2 bases and 4 bases, there was a span of 10 bases. From germline, CDR1 is KGHSH and CDR2 LQKENI. This CDR3 has 14 residues. The CDR3 bases are TGTGCCAGCTCACCAACTAGTATGTCAGATACGCAGTATTTT. Translated: CASSPTSMSDTQYF.

A word on this clone: At one end the junction does not follow the germline gene, possibly because of a read error. The gene calls are TRBV10-3 and TRBJ2-7; 10 bases are a match to TRBD1. This CDR3 has 15 residues. CDR1 and CDR2 (germline): ENHRY, SYGVKD. The CDR3 spells CAISDRDRGIYGQYF. In nucleotides, the CDR3 is TGTGCCATCAGTGACCGGGACAGGGGAATTTACGGGCAGTACTTC.

This chain links TRBV6-5 with TRBJ1-3; D unresolved. Trimming removed 2 bases from V and 0 bases from J, with 5 bases in between. Germline V gene data show CDR1 as MNHEY and CDR2 as SVGAGI. The CDR3 extends over 14 amino acids. The CDR3 nucleotides read TGTGCCAGCAGTTACGAGGACTCTGGAAACACCATATATTTT. Its protein is CASSYEDSGNTIYF.

V usage is TRBV7-3 and J usage is TRBJ2-3; D is perhaps TRBD1 or TRBD2 (6 bases each). The V end was cut by 4 bases, the J end by 6 bases, with 20 bases between. CDR1 is SGHTA and CDR2 is FQGTGA in the germline V gene. This CDR3 spans 16 amino acids. The CDR3 region has the DNA TGTGCCAGCAGCTCCTCCTCGGGGGCTCAAGGGGATACGCAGTATTTT. It translates to CASSSSSGAQGDTQYF.

The rearrangement joins TRBV7-2 to TRBJ2-3, with TRBD2 matching over 8 bases. Looked up from germline, CDR1 is SGHTA and CDR2 is FQGNSA. The CDR3 spans 17 residues. V dropped 0 bases and J dropped 2; count of bases not matched to a gene: 7. CDR3 region: CASSLALGGGPTDTQYF. In DNA form, the CDR3 reads TGTGCCAGCAGCTTAGCGCTCGGGGGGGGCCCCACAGATACGCAGTATTTT.

The V and J genes are TRBV6-2 or TRBV6-3 and TRBJ2-7; 9 bases are a match to TRBD1. The germline V gene has CDR1 MNHEY and CDR2 SVGEGT. This CDR3 region has 15 residues. J was trimmed by 3 bases and V by 5 bases; bases with no gene match: 8. DNA of the CDR3: TGTGCCAGCAGTCCAGACCCGACAGGGGGCTACGAGCAGTACTTC. Translating it yields CASSPDPTGGYEQYF.

CDR3 amino acids: CASSLVGARTDTQYF. CDR3 nucleotides: TGCGCCAGCAGCTTGGTGGGGGCTAGGACAGATACGCAGTATTTT. The chain is built from TRBV5-1 and TRBJ2-3; a possible D gene is TRBD1 (6 bases). The CDR3 length is 15 residues. The V and J ends lost 0 bases and 3 bases respectively, with 11 bases between them. Looked up from germline, CDR1 is SGHRS and CDR2 is YFSETQ.